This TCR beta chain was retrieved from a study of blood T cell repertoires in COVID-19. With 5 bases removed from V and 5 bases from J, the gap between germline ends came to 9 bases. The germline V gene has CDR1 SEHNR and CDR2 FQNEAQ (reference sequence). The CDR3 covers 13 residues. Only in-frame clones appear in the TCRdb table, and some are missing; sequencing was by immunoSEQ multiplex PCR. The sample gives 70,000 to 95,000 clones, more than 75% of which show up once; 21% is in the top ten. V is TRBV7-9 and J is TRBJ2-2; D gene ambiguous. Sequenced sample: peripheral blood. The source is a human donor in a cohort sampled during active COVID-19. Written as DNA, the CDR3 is TGTGCCAGCAGCCAGTCCCCGACCGGGGAGCTGTTTTTT. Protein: CASSQSPTGELFF. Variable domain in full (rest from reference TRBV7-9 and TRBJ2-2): DTGVSQNPRHKITKRGQNVTFRCDPISEHNRLYWYRQTLGQGPEFLTYFQNEAQLEKSRLLSDRFSAERPKGSFSTLEIQRTEQGDSAMYLCASSQSPTGELFFGEGSRLTVL.